The sequence of this T cell receptor (beta chain) was determined in a study of blood T cell repertoires in COVID-19. The overall study: Researchers got acute and convalescent COVID-19 samples from the United States, Italy and Spain. In each case, the material was cDNA or gDNA derived from T cells, B-cell-depleted T cells, or PBMCs.

In the authors' methods: By means of reference gene primer amplification, nucleated cell counts were estimated. Measured with immunoSEQ multiplex PCR; TCRdb has only the in-frame clones, and not every one. The DNA was the basis for D and trimming; V, J and clone size are from that table. Here the sample spans about 400,000 clones, roughly 89% being singletons. The CDR3 totals 17 residues. Germline-derived CDR1 and CDR2 are KGHSH and LQKENI. Trimming removed 0 bases from V and 5 bases from J; junction bases left unmatched: 10. The chain uses TRBV18 and TRBJ2-1, with TRBD2 matching over 7 bases. Sequenced input: peripheral blood. The TCR originated in a woman aged 30 to 39 with active or convalescent COVID-19. The CDR3 spells CASSPPGGSGSHNEQFF. The CDR3 coding sequence is TGTGCCAGCTCACCACCGGGCGGGAGCGGGTCTCACAATGAGCAGTTCTTC.